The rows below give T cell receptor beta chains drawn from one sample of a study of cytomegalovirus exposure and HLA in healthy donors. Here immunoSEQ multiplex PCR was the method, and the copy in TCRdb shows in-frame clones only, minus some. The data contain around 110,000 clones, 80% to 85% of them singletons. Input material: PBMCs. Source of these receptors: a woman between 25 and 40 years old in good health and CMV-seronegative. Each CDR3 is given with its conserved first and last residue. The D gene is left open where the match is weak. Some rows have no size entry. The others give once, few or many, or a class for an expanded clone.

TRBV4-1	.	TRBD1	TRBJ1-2	TGCGCCAGCAGCCAAGGCCAGGGGGTCTATGGCTACACCTTC	CASSQGQGVYGYTF
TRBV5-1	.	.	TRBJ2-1	TGCGCCAGCAGCTCGGAACCTCCGGGACTGAACTACAATGAGCAGTTCTTC	CASSSEPPGLNYNEQFF
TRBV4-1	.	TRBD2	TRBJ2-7	TGCGCCAGCAGCCAAGATGTCCTAGCGGGAGGTGGGACCTACGAGCAGTACTTC	CASSQDVLAGGGTYEQYF
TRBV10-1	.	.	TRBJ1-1	TGCGCCAGCAGCGCTAAGGGAGGGGTGGCTGAAGCTTTCTTT	CASSAKGGVAEAFF
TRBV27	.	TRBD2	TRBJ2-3	TGTGCCAGCAGCCCCGGACTAGCGGGGCCCCGAAGCACAGATACGCAGTATTTT	CASSPGLAGPRSTDTQYF
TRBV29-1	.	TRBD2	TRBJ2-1	TGCAGCGTCCAGCTGGCGGGAGGATCGAACAATGAGCAGTTCTTC	CSVQLAGGSNNEQFF
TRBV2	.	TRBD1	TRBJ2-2	TGTGCCAGCAGCACACAGGGGACCACCGGGGAGCTGTTTTTT	CASSTQGTTGELFF
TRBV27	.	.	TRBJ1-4	TGTGCCAGCAGTTTCCAGGGGGAAAAACTGTTTTTT	CASSFQGEKLFF
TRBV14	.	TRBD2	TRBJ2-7	TGTGCCAGCAGCGGGACTAGCGGGAGGCCATCCTACGAGCAGTACTTC	CASSGTSGRPSYEQYF
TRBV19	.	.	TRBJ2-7	TGTGCCAGTAGGCCGGGACATCGCTCCTACGAGCAGTACTTC	CASRPGHRSYEQYF
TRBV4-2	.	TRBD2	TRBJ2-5	TGTGCCAGCAGCCAACCAGCGGGAGGTTCAGAGACCCAGTACTTC	CASSQPAGGSETQYF
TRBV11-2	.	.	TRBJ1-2	TGTGCCAGCAGCCCTAGCGGAGGGAACTATGGCTACACCTTC	CASSPSGGNYGYTF
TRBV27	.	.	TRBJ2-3	TGTGCCAGCAGTCTTGTGTTACAGAACACAGATACGCAGTATTTT	CASSLVLQNTDTQYF
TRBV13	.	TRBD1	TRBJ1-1	TGTGCCAGCAGCTTGCCTCGACAGGGGGGCACTGAAGCTTTCTTT	CASSLPRQGGTEAFF
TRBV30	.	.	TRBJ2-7	TGTGCCTGGAGTGAAGGGTGGGGGCCGGCAAGGGGCGAGCAGTACTTC	CAWSEGWGPARGEQYF
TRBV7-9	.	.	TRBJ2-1	TGTGCCACCGGACTGGATTTAGACAATGAGCAGTTCTTC	CATGLDLDNEQFF
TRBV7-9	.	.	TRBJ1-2	TGTGCCAGCAGCTTAGGGACAGCCAACTATGGCTACACCTTC	CASSLGTANYGYTF
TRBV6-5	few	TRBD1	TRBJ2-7	TGTGCCAGCAGTTACTCCGGGACAGCTCCCTACGAGCAGTACTTC	CASSYSGTAPYEQYF
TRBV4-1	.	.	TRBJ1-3	TGCGCCAGCAGTCCGACGAGGCGGAATCTACCCAGCTCTGGAAACACCATATATTTT	CASSPTRRNLPSSGNTIYF
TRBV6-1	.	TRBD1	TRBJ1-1	TGTGCCAGCAGACTACAGGGGGCGCCCACTGAAGCTTTCTTT	CASRLQGAPTEAFF
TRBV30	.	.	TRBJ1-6	TGTGCCTGGATTTGGCGGGGAGGAACGGATACCCTCCACTTT	CAWIWRGGTDTLHF
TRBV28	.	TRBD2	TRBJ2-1	TGTGCCAGCATTTCTAGCGGGGCACACAATGAGCAGTTCTTC	CASISSGAHNEQFF
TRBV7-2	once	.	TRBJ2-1	TGTGCCAGCAGCTTAGTAGTCGGGAGAGGTCTGGGCAATGAGCAGTTCTTC	CASSLVVGRGLGNEQFF
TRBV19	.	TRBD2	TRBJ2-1	TGTGCCAGTAGTATAGTGGCGGGAGGGTTTAACAATGAGCAGTTCTTC	CASSIVAGGFNNEQFF
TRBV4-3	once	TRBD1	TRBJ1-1	TGCGCCAGCAGCCAAATACAGGGGGTGACTTTCTTT	CASSQIQGVTFF
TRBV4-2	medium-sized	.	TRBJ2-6	TGTGCCAGCAGCCAAGATCCTGGACAGGGGGCCAACGTCCTGACTTTC	CASSQDPGQGANVLTF
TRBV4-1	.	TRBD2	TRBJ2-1	TGCGCCAGCAGCCAAGATCGAGCGGGAGTGTCAAATGAGCAGTTCTTC	CASSQDRAGVSNEQFF
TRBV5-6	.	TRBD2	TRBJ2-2	TGTGCCAGCAGCTCCGTGACTAGCGGGACCACCGGGGAGCTGTTTTTT	CASSSVTSGTTGELFF
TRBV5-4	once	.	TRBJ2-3	TGTGCCAGCAGCTTGGCCGGGGTACCAGATACGCAGTATTTT	CASSLAGVPDTQYF
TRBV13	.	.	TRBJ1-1	TGTGCCAGCACTATGACACTGAACACTGAAGCTTTCTTT	CASTMTLNTEAFF
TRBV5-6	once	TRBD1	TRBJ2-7	TGTGCCAGCAGCCCTGGGACAGTGTTCTCCTACGAGCAGTACTTC	CASSPGTVFSYEQYF
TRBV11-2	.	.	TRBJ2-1	TGTGCCAGCAGCGCGCTAGCGAGTTTGGATGAGCAGTTCTTC	CASSALASLDEQFF
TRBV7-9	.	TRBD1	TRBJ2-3	TGTGCCAGCAGCCCTTGGACAGGGGAGGACACAGATACGCAGTATTTT	CASSPWTGEDTDTQYF
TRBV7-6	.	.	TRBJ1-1	TGTGCCAGCAGCATCGCGGTTGGCACTGAAGCTTTCTTT	CASSIAVGTEAFF
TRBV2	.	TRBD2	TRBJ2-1	TGTGCCAGCAGTGAAACGCTAGCGGAGTTCTTC	CASSETLAEFF
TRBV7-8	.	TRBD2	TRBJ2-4	TGTGCCAGCAGCCCCAGCGGGAGAACCAAAAACATTCAGTACTTC	CASSPSGRTKNIQYF
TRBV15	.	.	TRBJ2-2	TGTGCCACCAGCAGAGGCAACAGGGGAGGCACCGGGGAGCTGTTTTTT	CATSRGNRGGTGELFF
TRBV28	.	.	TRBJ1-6	TGTGCCAGCTTCTCCCTCGGTAATTCACCCCTCCACTTT	CASFSLGNSPLHF
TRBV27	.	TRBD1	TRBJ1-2	TGTGCCAGCAGTCCTCGGACAGGCCCGGGAACTGGCTACACCTTC	CASSPRTGPGTGYTF
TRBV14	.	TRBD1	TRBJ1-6	TGTGCCAGCAGCCAAGCCGGGACAGCTTTAAATTCACCCCTCCACTTT	CASSQAGTALNSPLHF
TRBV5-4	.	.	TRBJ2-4	TGTGCCAGCAGCATGGGACTGTCACTAGCCAAAAACATTCAGTACTTC	CASSMGLSLAKNIQYF
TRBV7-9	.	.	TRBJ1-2	TGTGCCAGCAGCCCCCGTTCACAGCCACGTTATGGCTACACCTTC	CASSPRSQPRYGYTF
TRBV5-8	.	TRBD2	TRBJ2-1	TGTGCCAGCAGCTTAACCCGAACTAGCGGGAGGTCTCATGAGCAGTTCTTC	CASSLTRTSGRSHEQFF